The T cell receptor (beta chain) described here comes from a study of blood T cell repertoires in COVID-19. This clone was seen a few times. Using immunoSEQ multiplex PCR, the repertoire was profiled, and TCRdb retains in-frame clones only, with some absent. The table has 200,000 to 250,000 clones, approximately 84% seen once. Per germline, CDR1 SGHKS and CDR2 YYEKEE (reference sequence). The CDR3 runs to 13 residues. Between the trimmed V and J ends, which lost 1 base and 7 bases, there was a span of 8 bases. The V gene is TRBV5-5, the J gene TRBJ1-4; no clear D gene. The source of this sequence is a man aged 80 or over with acute or convalescent COVID-19. The material sequenced was peripheral blood. Here the CDR3 reads CASSLLGVEKLFF. The DNA of the CDR3 is TGTGCCAGCAGCTTGCTCGGTGTTGAAAAACTGTTTTTT. Full variable domain (outside the CDR3, taken from reference TRBV5-5 and TRBJ1-4): DAGVTQSPTHLIKTRGQQVTLRCSPISGHKSVSWYQQVLGQGPQFIFQYYEKEERGRGNFPDRFSARQFPNYSSELNVNALLLGDSALYLCASSLLGVEKLFFGSGTQLSVL.